Given below is one T cell receptor beta chain in context. The source of the sample is a study of blood T cell repertoires in COVID-19. The repertoire was sequenced with immunoSEQ multiplex PCR; TCRdb's copy has only in-frame clones and lacks some. The data show about 110,000 clones, about 93% seen once. Germline V gene data show CDR1 as MDHEN and CDR2 as SYDVKM. The ends lost 6 bases at V and 4 bases at J; junction bases unmatched: 2. The CDR3 runs 13 residues. This chain links TRBV28 with TRBJ1-1; the match to TRBD1 covers 10 bases. Specimen: peripheral blood. This TCR was sampled from a woman in her 30s with acute or convalescent COVID-19. The chain's CDR3 is CASRTGGVTEAFF. The CDR3 nucleotides read TGTGCCAGCAGGACAGGGGGCGTCACTGAAGCTTTCTTT.